This TCR beta chain comes out of a study of T-cell reconstitution after alpha-beta-depleted transplantation in children. Study outcomes and limitations: T-cell numbers and diversity, one year after transplant, stemmed largely from T cells that were newly produced. Reportedly, roughly two months post-transplant, alpha-beta T cells arose from several hundred expanded graft clones. Surviving recipient cells, namely T cells and thymic progenitors, were the source of high day-60 TCRbeta diversity in some patients.

This clonotype has more than one count but fewer than ten. Its cognate antigen is unknown. Construction of the TCRbeta library involved unique molecular identifiers. One entry per CDR3 protein, called by TCRdb with MiXCR from the PCR reads. The data contain a few hundred thousand distinct CDR3 sequences, around 16% of them seen just once; the ten biggest clones take up 25% to 35%. The sequencing here drew on PBMCs, mostly from graft donor cells, taken 360 days after TCRalphabeta/CD19-depleted stem cell transplant. The TCR sequence derives from a boy under three years old who had a stem cell transplant for Wiskott-Aldrich syndrome, so the T cells may come from the graft donor.

The CDR3 sequence is CASSERTGGMVRQYF. CDR3 bases: TGTGCCAGCAGTGAACGGACAGGGGGCATGGTACGACAGTACTTC. The chain employs TRBV25-1 and TRBJ2-7; 11 bases are shared with TRBD1. The ends lost 2 bases at V and 10 bases at J; junction bases unmatched: 10. CDR3 length equals 15 residues. The germline CDR1 and CDR2 sequences are MGHDK and SYGVNS.